These T cell receptor beta chains were read from a single sample in a study of T cells in Graves' hyperthyroidism and ophthalmopathy. TCRdb reanalysed the multiplex PCR reads using MiXCR and keeps one entry per CDR3 protein. The repertoire holds about 290,000 distinct CDR3 sequences, roughly 14% seen once, with 7.8% in the top ten. The sample consisted of blood. Receptor source: a woman under 40 with Graves' hyperthyroidism that later progressed to Graves' ophthalmopathy. Both conserved end residues are part of each CDR3. D genes are given only for firm matches. A clone size is listed for some rows: how often the clone was seen (once, few, many), or a class if it is expanded.

V gene	clone size	J gene	D gene	CDR3 DNA	CDR3 protein
TRBV5-5	once	TRBJ2-7	TRBD2	TGTGCCAGCAGCTTTCGACTAGCGGGAGGACGCTCGGGCGAGCAGTACTTC	CASSFRLAGGRSGEQYF
TRBV10-3	many	TRBJ2-7	TRBD2	TGTGCCATCAGTGGGCTAGCGGAGACCTCGTCCTACGAGCAGTACTTC	CAISGLAETSSYEQYF
TRBV2	many	TRBJ2-7	-	TGTGCCAGCAGTCTCCTTGGGGGGCGCTCGGACGAGCAGTACTTC	CASSLLGGRSDEQYF
TRBV28	many	TRBJ2-3	TRBD2	TGTGCCAGCCGGGACTACCTTAACACAGATACGCAGTATTTT	CASRDYLNTDTQYF
TRBV4-2	few	TRBJ2-1	TRBD1	TGTGCCAGCAGCCAAGATTCGGGACAGGTTTACAATGAGCAGTTCTTC	CASSQDSGQVYNEQFF
TRBV28	many	TRBJ2-3	TRBD1	TGTGCCAGCAGTATTCGACAGGGCGGCGATACGCAGTATTTT	CASSIRQGGDTQYF
TRBV4-2	-	TRBJ2-2	-	TGTGCCAGCAGCCAAGATCCCTATTTCGGGGAGCTGTTTTTT	CASSQDPYFGELFF
TRBV2	many	TRBJ1-1	-	TGTGCCAGCAGACGGGACCTTTCGAACACTGAAGCTTTCTTT	CASRRDLSNTEAFF
TRBV7-2	many	TRBJ2-2	-	TGTGCCAGCAGCTTCATGCGGGGCTGGGCCGGGGAGCTGTTTTTT	CASSFMRGWAGELFF
TRBV27	many	TRBJ1-1	-	TGTGCCAGCACGGGGGGTACTGAAGCTTTCTTT	CASTGGTEAFF
TRBV2	many	TRBJ2-7	-	TGTGCCAGCAGTGTCACAGCCTACGAGCAGTACTTC	CASSVTAYEQYF
TRBV20-1	many	TRBJ2-2	TRBD2	TGCAGTGCTAGACGGTCTAGCGGGGGCACCGGGGAGCTGTTTTTT	CSARRSSGGTGELFF
TRBV27	many	TRBJ1-1	-	TGTGCCAGCAGCTGGACATCCCGGGGCACTGAAGCTTTCTTT	CASSWTSRGTEAFF
TRBV30	many	TRBJ1-4	-	TGTGCCTGGGGGATCCTAAAAGGGGAAAAACTGTTTTTT	CAWGILKGEKLFF
TRBV20-1	many	TRBJ2-3	TRBD2	TGCAGTGCAACCGGGACTAGCGGGAAAACAGATACGCAGTATTTT	CSATGTSGKTDTQYF
TRBV28	many	TRBJ1-1	-	TGTGCCAGCAGCTACCCCCGGACAGAGTCAAGGGCTTTCTTT	CASSYPRTESRAFF
TRBV20-1	many	TRBJ2-7	TRBD2	TGCAGTGCTAGAGCTAGCGGGGCCGGTAGGGGCGAGCAGTACTTC	CSARASGAGRGEQYF